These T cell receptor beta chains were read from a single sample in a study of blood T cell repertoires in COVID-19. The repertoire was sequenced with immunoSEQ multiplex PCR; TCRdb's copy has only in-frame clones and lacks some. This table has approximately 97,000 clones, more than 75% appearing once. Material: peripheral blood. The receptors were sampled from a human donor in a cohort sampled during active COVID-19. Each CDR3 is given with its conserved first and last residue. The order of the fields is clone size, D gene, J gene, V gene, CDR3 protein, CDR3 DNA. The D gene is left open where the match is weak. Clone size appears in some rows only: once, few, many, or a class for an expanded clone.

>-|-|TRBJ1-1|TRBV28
CASGPRTGRNTEAFF
TGTGCCAGCGGCCCACGTACAGGGAGGAACACTGAAGCTTTCTTT
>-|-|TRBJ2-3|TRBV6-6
CASTVTGTSTDTQYF
TGTGCCAGCACCGTTACCGGGACTTCCACAGATACGCAGTATTTT
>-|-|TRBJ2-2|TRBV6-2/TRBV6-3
CASSAQGTGELFF
TGTGCCAGCAGTGCACAGGGAACGGGGGAGCTGTTTTTT
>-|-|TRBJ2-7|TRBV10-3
CAIRMTGSGDEQYF
TGTGCCATCAGGATGACAGGGTCGGGGGACGAGCAGTACTTC
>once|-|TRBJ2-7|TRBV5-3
CARSSPRPYEQYF
TGTGCCAGAAGCTCTCCCAGGCCCTACGAGCAGTACTTC
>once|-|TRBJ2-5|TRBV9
CASSLGGAGQETQYF
TGTGCCAGCAGCCTAGGCGGGGCCGGACAAGAGACCCAGTACTTC
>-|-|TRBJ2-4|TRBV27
CASRQTVSGDIQYF
TGTGCCAGCAGGCAGACAGTAAGTGGGGACATTCAGTACTTC
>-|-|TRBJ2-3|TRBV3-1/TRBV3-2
CASSLLGTGSTDTQYF
TGTGCCAGCAGCCTACTCGGGACTGGTAGCACAGATACGCAGTATTTT
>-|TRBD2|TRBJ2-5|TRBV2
CASSGLAIQETQYF
TGTGCCAGCAGTGGACTAGCCATCCAAGAGACCCAGTACTTC
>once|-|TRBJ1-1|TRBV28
CATKAPGLEAFF
TGTGCCACCAAGGCCCCAGGCCTTGAAGCTTTCTTT
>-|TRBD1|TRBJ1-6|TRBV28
CASSLDRGSPLHF
TGTGCCAGCAGTTTGGACAGGGGTTCGCCCCTCCACTTT
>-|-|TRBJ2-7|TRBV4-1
CASSQDGPWYEQYF
TGCGCCAGCAGCCAAGATGGGCCATGGTACGAGCAGTACTTC
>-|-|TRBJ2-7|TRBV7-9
CASSSTGTRADEQYF
TGTGCCAGCAGCTCAACCGGGACAAGGGCTGACGAGCAGTACTTC
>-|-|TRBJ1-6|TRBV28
CASKSPGGNSPLHF
TGTGCCAGCAAATCCCCGGGGGGTAATTCACCCCTCCACTTT
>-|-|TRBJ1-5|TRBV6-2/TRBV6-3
CASSGGVHSNQPQHF
TGTGCCAGCAGTGGGGGGGTCCATAGCAATCAGCCCCAGCATTTT
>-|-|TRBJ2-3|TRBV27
CASRGLGRGADTQYF
TGTGCCAGCAGGGGACTCGGACGAGGAGCAGATACGCAGTATTTT
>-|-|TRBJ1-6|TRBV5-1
CASSPGGGEFNSPLHF
TGCGCCAGCAGCCCCGGAGGAGGGGAGTTTAATTCACCCCTCCACTTT
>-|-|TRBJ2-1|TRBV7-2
CASSYQGGRVYNEQFF
TGTGCCAGCAGCTACCAGGGGGGCAGGGTCTACAATGAGCAGTTCTTC
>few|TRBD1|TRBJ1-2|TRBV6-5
CASGTGVDYGYTF
TGTGCCAGCGGGACAGGGGTCGACTATGGCTACACCTTC
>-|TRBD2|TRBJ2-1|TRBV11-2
CASRGLAGGIEQFF
TGTGCCAGCAGAGGACTAGCGGGGGGCATTGAGCAGTTCTTC
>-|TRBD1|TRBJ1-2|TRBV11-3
CASSFRTGQTNYGYTF
TGTGCCAGCAGCTTCCGAACGGGACAGACTAACTATGGCTACACCTTC
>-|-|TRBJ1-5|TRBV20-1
CSASQAWGGIKPQHF
TGCAGTGCTAGTCAGGCGTGGGGAGGGATCAAGCCCCAGCATTTT
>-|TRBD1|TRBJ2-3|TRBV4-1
CASSQGTGANLDTQYF
TGCGCCAGCAGCCAAGGGACAGGGGCCAACCTAGATACGCAGTATTTT